The present TCR beta chain was sequenced within a study of OX40 agonist ivuxolimab in advanced cancers. The wider study: People in dose escalation had one of these cancers: hepatocellular carcinoma, melanoma, renal cell or head and neck cancer. Prior therapy, whether anti-PD-1, anti-PD-L1 or anti-CTLA-4, was allowed, and approximately 37% had some.

Assay: immunoSEQ multiplex PCR; the TCRdb copy retains only in-frame clones and omits some. The table lists 70,000 to 95,000 clones, 80% to 90% of them singletons. The clonotype comes from an adult with an advanced solid tumor such as melanoma, head and neck, liver or kidney cancer. This material consisted of CD4+ or CD8+ T cells sorted from blood, taken in a trial of the OX40 agonist ivuxolimab.

Here the CDR3 DNA reads TGCGCCAGCAGCTTGGTCCCGGGAGACGGGGTCCCAGATACGCAGTATTTT. It translates to CASSLVPGDGVPDTQYF. The chain uses TRBV5-1 and TRBJ2-3; possible D gene TRBD2, 6 bases. The CDR3 has 17 amino acids. V lost 0 bases and J lost 4, with 18 bases in between. Per the germline V gene, CDR1 is SGHRS and CDR2 is YFSETQ.